In this sample, the clone carrying this T cell receptor beta chain turned up a few times. Its antigen is currently unknown. This sample stems from a study of T cell repertoires in cytomegalovirus infection. Study details: Both recently identified HLA-C-restricted and well-studied HLA-B-restricted CMV epitopes were used in the study. Shared public TCR beta signatures pointed to both CMV infection and a matching HLA type. General study points: Public TCR beta family frequency separated CMV-and-HLA carriers, including in an independent cohort. Clonotypes of TCR beta that were HLA-C-restricted and CMV-specific dominated the ex vivo response.

TCRdb re-called the reads through MiXCR, storing one row per CDR3 protein. The sample consists of 230,000 or so distinct CDR3 sequences, roughly 34% of them appearing once. There are 14 residues in the CDR3. Germline V gene lookup returns CDR1 SEHNR and CDR2 FQNEAQ (reference sequence). The V and J ends lost 1 base and 3 bases respectively, with 9 bases between them. This material consisted of CD8+ T cells from cultured PBMCs, taken from culture after CMV antigen stimulation. The rearrangement uses TRBV7-9 and TRBJ2-5; D remains ambiguous. The origin of this receptor is a human donor in good health (CMV status not recorded). Some clones in this sample may be carry-over from other donors' samples. The CDR3 is CASSLDSREETQYF. The CDR3 nucleotides are TGTGCCAGCAGCTTAGACAGCCGAGAAGAGACCCAGTACTTC.